This T cell receptor (beta chain) was captured in a study of T cell repertoires in cytomegalovirus infection. This clonotype was detected ten times or more. The antigen is undetermined. General study results and limits: CMV-specific TCR beta clonotypes restricted by HLA-C were the ones dominating the ex vivo response.

From the reads, TCRdb called clonotypes with MiXCR, one entry per CDR3 protein. Found here are around 450,000 distinct CDR3 sequences, over 9% of them singletons; the top ten hold about 9.4%. Germline values: CDR1 SNHLY, CDR2 FYNNEI. The CDR3 consists of 10 residues. The V end was cut by 5 bases, the J end by 10 bases, with 6 bases between. The receptor's source is a human donor in good health (CMV status not recorded). Some clones in this sample may be carry-over from other donors' samples. Material for sequencing was PBMCs. This sequence joins TRBV2 and TRBJ2-1; no clear D gene. CDR3 residues: CASSSREQFF. The DNA of the CDR3 is TGTGCCAGCAGTTCCCGGGAGCAGTTCTTC. The full variable domain, its missing parts supplied by reference TRBV2 and TRBJ2-1, is EPEVTQTPSHQVTQMGQEVILRCVPISNHLYFYWYRQILGQKVEFLVSFYNNEISEKSEIFDDQFSVERPDGSNFTLKIRSTKLEDSAMYFCASSSREQFFGPGTRLTVL.